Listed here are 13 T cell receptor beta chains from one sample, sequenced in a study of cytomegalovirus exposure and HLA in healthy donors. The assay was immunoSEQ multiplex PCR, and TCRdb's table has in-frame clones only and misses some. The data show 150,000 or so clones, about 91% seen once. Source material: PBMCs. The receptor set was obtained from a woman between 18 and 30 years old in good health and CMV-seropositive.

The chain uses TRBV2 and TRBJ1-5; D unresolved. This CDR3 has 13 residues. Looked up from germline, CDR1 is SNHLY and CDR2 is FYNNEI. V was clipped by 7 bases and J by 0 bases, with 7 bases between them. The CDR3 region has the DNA TGTGCCAGCATGGCTTATAGCAATCAGCCCCAGCATTTT. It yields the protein CASMAYSNQPQHF.

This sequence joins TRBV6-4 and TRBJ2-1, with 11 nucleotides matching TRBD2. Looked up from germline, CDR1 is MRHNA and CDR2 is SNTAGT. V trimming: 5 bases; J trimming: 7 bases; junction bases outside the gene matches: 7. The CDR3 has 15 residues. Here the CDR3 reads CASSTLAGALNEQFF. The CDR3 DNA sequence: TGTGCCAGCAGTACACTAGCGGGGGCCTTAAATGAGCAGTTCTTC.

CDR3 DNA sequence: TGTGCCAGCAGTGGAGGTTCCCCGATGTCCCAGCCCCAGCATTTT. This encodes CASSGGSPMSQPQHF. The chain couples TRBV6-1 to TRBJ1-5; D gene uncertain. V lost 4 bases, J lost 7 bases, and 17 bases lay in between. This CDR3 has 15 amino acids. Per the germline V gene, CDR1 is MNHNS and CDR2 is SASEGT.

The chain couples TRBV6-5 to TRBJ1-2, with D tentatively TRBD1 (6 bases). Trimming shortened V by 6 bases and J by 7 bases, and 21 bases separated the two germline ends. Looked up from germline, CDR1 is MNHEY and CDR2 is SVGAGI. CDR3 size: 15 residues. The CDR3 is CASSQTGMGAGGYTF. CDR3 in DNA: TGTGCCAGCAGCCAAACAGGGATGGGGGCGGGTGGCTACACCTTC.

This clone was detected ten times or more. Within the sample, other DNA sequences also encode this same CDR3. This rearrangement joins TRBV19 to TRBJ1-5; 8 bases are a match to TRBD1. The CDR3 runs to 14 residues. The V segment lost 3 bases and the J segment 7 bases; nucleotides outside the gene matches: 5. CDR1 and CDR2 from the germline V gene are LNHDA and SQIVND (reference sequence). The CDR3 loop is CASSIGQGAQPQHF. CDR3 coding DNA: TGTGCCAGTAGTATCGGTCAGGGGGCCCAGCCCCAGCATTTT.

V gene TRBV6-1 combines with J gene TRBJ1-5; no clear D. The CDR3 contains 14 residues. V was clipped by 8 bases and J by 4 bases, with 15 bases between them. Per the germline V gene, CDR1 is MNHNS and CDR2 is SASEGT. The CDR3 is CASGWERENQPQHF. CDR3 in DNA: TGTGCCAGCGGGTGGGAGAGGGAAAATCAGCCCCAGCATTTT.

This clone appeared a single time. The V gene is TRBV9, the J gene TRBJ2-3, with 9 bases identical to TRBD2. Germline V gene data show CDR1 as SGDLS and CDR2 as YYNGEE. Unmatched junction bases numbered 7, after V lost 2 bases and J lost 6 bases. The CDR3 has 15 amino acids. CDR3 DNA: TGTGCCAGCAGCGTGCTTAGCGGGGGAAGGGATACGCAGTATTTT. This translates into CASSVLSGGRDTQYF.

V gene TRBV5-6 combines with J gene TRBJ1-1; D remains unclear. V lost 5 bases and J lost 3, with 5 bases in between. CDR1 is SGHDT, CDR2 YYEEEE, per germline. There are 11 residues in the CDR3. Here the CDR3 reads CASSQDTEAFF. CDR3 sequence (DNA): TGTGCCAGCAGTCAGGACACTGAAGCTTTCTTT.

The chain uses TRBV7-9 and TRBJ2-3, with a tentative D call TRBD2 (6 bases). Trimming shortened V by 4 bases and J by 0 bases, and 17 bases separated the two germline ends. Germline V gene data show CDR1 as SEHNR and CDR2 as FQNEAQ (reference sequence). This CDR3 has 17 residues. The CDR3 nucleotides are TGTGCCAGCAGCTCCCCCGGGACTCCCGCTAGCACAGATACGCAGTATTTT. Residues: CASSSPGTPASTDTQYF. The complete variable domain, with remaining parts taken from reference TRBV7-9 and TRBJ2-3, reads DTGVSQNPRHKITKRGQNVTFRCDPISEHNRLYWYRQTLGQGPEFLTYFQNEAQLEKSRLLSDRFSAERPKGSFSTLEIQRTEQGDSAMYLCASSSPGTPASTDTQYFGPGTRLTVL.

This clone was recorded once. CDR3 in DNA: TGCGCCAGCAGCTTGGTTGCCAGGGGAGCTTTTCCTGGAAACACCATATATTTT. As protein: CASSLVARGAFPGNTIYF. This chain links TRBV5-1 with TRBJ1-3; possibly TRBD1 for D (6 bases). V was shortened by 0 bases and J by 2 bases, with 18 bases between the two germline ends. There are 18 residues in the CDR3. Germline V lookup: CDR1 SGHRS, CDR2 YFSETQ. Drawing the rest from reference TRBV5-1 and TRBJ1-3, the complete variable domain is KAGVTQTPRYLIKTRGQQVTLSCSPISGHRSVSWYQQTPGQGLQFLFEYFSETQRNKGNFPGRFSGRQFSNSRSEMNVSTLELGDSALYLCASSLVARGAFPGNTIYFGEGSWLTVV.

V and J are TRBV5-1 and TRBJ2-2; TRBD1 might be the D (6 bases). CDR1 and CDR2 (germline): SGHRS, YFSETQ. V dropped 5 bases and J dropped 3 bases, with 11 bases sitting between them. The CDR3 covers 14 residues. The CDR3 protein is CASSSRGDTGELFF. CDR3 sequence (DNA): TGCGCCAGCAGTAGCAGGGGAGACACCGGGGAGCTGTTTTTT.

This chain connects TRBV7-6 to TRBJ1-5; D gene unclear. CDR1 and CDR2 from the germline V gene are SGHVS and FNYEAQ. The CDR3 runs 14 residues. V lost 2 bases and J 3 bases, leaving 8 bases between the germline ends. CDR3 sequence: CASSLQAINQPQHF. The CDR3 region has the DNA TGTGCCAGCAGCTTACAGGCGATCAATCAGCCCCAGCATTTT.

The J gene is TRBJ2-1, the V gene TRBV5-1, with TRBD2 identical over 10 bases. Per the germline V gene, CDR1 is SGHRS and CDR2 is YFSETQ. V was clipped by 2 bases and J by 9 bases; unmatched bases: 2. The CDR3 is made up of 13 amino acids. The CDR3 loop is CASSLSSGGEQFF. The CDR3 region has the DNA TGCGCCAGCAGCTTATCTAGCGGGGGTGAGCAGTTCTTC.